One T cell receptor (beta chain) is described in this entry. The antigen remains undetermined. This specimen comes from a study of T-cell reconstitution after alpha-beta-depleted transplantation in children. Study observations and caveats: The authors attributed T-cell counts and diversity one year after transplant mostly to newly produced T cells.

TCRbeta library construction was performed incorporating unique molecular identifiers. TCRdb re-analysed the PCR reads in MiXCR, keeping a single row per CDR3 protein. Of about 830,000 distinct CDR3 sequences in the sample, 15% to 20% were seen once. The sequence derives from a male patient between 5 and 17 years old who had a stem cell transplant for acute lymphoblastic leukemia, so the T cells may come from the graft donor. The sample in question was PBMCs, mostly from graft donor cells, obtained 360 days after TCRalphabeta/CD19-depleted stem cell transplant.

The CDR3 sequence: CASSLDQSGELFF. The DNA for the CDR3 is TGTGCCAGCAGCTTGGACCAGTCCGGGGAGCTGTTTTTT. The chain recombines TRBV7-9 with TRBJ2-2; D is unclear. This CDR3 has 13 residues. V dropped 3 bases and J dropped 6 bases, with 8 bases sitting between them. Per the germline V gene, CDR1 is SEHNR and CDR2 is FQNEAQ (reference sequence). The full variable domain, completed using reference TRBV7-9 and TRBJ2-2, is DTGVSQNPRHKITKRGQNVTFRCDPISEHNRLYWYRQTLGQGPEFLTYFQNEAQLEKSRLLSDRFSAERPKGSFSTLEIQRTEQGDSAMYLCASSLDQSGELFFGEGSRLTVL.